What follows are 8 T cell receptor beta chains derived from one specimen sequenced in a study of T-cell memory formation after mild COVID-19. MiXCR was run by TCRdb on the 5' RACE reads, yielding one entry per CDR3 protein. Here the sample spans hundreds of thousands of distinct CDR3 sequences, roughly 22% being singletons. Sequences were obtained from PBMCs or a T cell subset sorted from them (not recorded which). Every receptor here comes from an adult woman who had mild COVID-19 (a few samples of this study predate the infection). Cell type and time point are not known.

V usage is TRBV6-5 and J usage is TRBJ2-3, with TRBD2 identical over 13 bases. Per germline, CDR1 MNHEY and CDR2 SVGAGI. V was clipped by 6 bases and J by 4 bases; unmatched bases: 4. The CDR3 is made up of 15 amino acids. The CDR3 reads CASRGTSGKADTQYF. Here the CDR3 DNA reads TGTGCCAGCAGAGGGACTAGCGGGAAGGCAGATACGCAGTATTTT.

There are a few counts of this clonotype. The J gene is TRBJ2-5, the V gene TRBV7-9; the match to TRBD1 covers 10 bases. The V gene's germline CDR1 is SEHNR and CDR2 FQNEAQ (reference sequence). Trimming cost V 1 base and J 4 bases; bases outside gene matches: 6. This CDR3 region has 16 residues. The DNA of the CDR3 is TGTGCCAGCAGCTTAGGGGACAGGGGAGATGGAGAGACCCAGTACTTC. Its protein product is CASSLGDRGDGETQYF.

This chain joins TRBV3-1 and TRBJ2-7; no clear D. The germline V gene has CDR1 LGHDT and CDR2 YNNKEL (reference sequence). V was trimmed by 5 bases and J by 2 bases, leaving 19 bases between them. The CDR3 is made up of 16 amino acids. CDR3 bases: TGTGCCAGCAGCGCTAAGGCAGTGGCCAGGACCTACGAGCAGTACTTC. Translation: CASSAKAVARTYEQYF.

V and J are TRBV24-1 and TRBJ1-1; tentative D call: TRBD1 (5 bases). V lost 5 bases and J lost 3, with 9 bases in between. Looked up from germline, CDR1 is KGHDR and CDR2 is SFDVKD. The CDR3 length is 13 residues. The CDR3 DNA reads as TGTGCCACCAGTGGTGTAGGGGACACTGAAGCTTTCTTT. Amino acids: CATSGVGDTEAFF.

The chain couples TRBV12-3 or TRBV12-4 to TRBJ1-2; D unclear. V was cut by 3 bases and J by 6 bases, with 8 bases left in between. The CDR3 loop spans 12 amino acids. For the CDR3, the DNA is TGTGCCAGCAGTTTTAGGCTGGATGGCTACACCTTC. It specifies CASSFRLDGYTF.

This clonotype was seen repeatedly, ten times or more. The CDR3: CASSRTGGEAFF. The CDR3 DNA is TGCGCCAGCAGTCGGACAGGGGGTGAAGCTTTCTTT. V and J are TRBV4-3 and TRBJ1-1, with 10 positions matching TRBD1. This CDR3 has 12 amino acids. Germline-derived CDR1 and CDR2 are LGHNA and YSLEER. V was clipped by 6 bases and J by 7 bases; unmatched bases: 2.

This chain joins TRBV12-3 or TRBV12-4 and TRBJ1-5, with 11 bases fitting TRBD1. V shed 2 bases and J 4 bases; nucleotides not matched to a gene: 4. This CDR3 region has 16 residues. The CDR3 reads CASSLWTGGFNQPQHF. Here the CDR3 DNA reads TGTGCCAGCAGTTTATGGACAGGGGGCTTTAATCAGCCCCAGCATTTT.

The V and J genes are TRBV12-3 or TRBV12-4 and TRBJ2-7, with TRBD1 matching over 10 bases. The CDR3 sequence is 15 residues long. The J segment lost 3 bases and the V segment lost 5 bases, leaving 7 bases of the junction unmatched. The CDR3 loop reads CASSATDRGLYEQYF. The CDR3 coding sequence is TGTGCCAGCAGTGCCACCGACAGGGGGCTCTACGAGCAGTACTTC.